This TCR beta chain emerged from a study of regulatory T cells in long-lasting Graves disease. Time point given: newly diagnosed GD, antithyroid drugs for less than 3 months. From RNA extracted from PBMCs, the TCR library was made. This clonotype was counted between two and nine times. Its antigen remains unidentified. The CDR3 has 14 residues. The germline gives CDR1 SGHNT, CDR2 YYREEE (reference sequence). With 0 bases removed from V and 1 base from J, the gap between germline ends came to 7 bases. HTBI primers from iRepertoire and Arm-PCR of CDR3 regions yielded the TCR beta libraries. MiXCR, run by TCRdb on the multiplex PCR reads, gives a single entry per CDR3 protein. The sample carries around 480,000 distinct CDR3 sequences, about 16% recorded once. Regarding the study as a whole: Preferential use of TRBV28, TRBJ1-2 and TRBJ2-5 was seen in persistent disease.

The same sample was also studied in work on T cells in Graves' hyperthyroidism and ophthalmopathy. This second study says: Patients were excluded for uncontrolled infection, other autoimmune disease, pregnancy or lactation. HTBI primers were used for first-round RT-PCR of the TCR CDR3.

This specimen consisted of peripheral blood mononuclear cells (PBMCs), obtained at new diagnosis, from a patient treated with antithyroid drugs. The chain has TRBV5-4 and TRBJ1-1; D is undetermined. The source is a woman aged 40 to 65 with Graves disease. CDR3 nucleotide sequence: TGTGCCAGCAGCTTGGATACAAAGAACACTGAAGCTTTCTTT. Translated: CASSLDTKNTEAFF.